This TCR beta chain originates from a study of blood T cell repertoires in COVID-19. At the level of the study: Sites across the United States, Italy and Spain contributed samples from acute and convalescent COVID-19.

Original handling: By means of reference gene primer amplification, nucleated cell counts were estimated. Method: immunoSEQ multiplex PCR; TCRdb's copy keeps in-frame clones and lacks some. That table supplies the V and J calls and clone size; D and trimming were determined from the DNA. The repertoire holds over 400,000 clones, with roughly 88% as singletons. This clone was detected once. CDR1 and CDR2 from the germline V gene are MNHEY and SVGAGI. CDR3 length: 13 residues. The germline V and J ends were trimmed by 7 bases and 7 bases, with 14 bases remaining between them. Sample: peripheral blood. The rearrangement links TRBV6-5 to TRBJ2-1, with a weak D call TRBD2 (6 bases). This clonotype was sampled from a human donor in a cohort sampled during active COVID-19. This CDR3 is CASTGDRGNEQFF. The CDR3 DNA reads TGTGCCAGCACCGGGGACCGGGGGAATGAGCAGTTCTTC.